Here is one TCR beta chain with its context. The V and J ends lost 1 base and 4 bases, in that order; junction bases with no gene match: 3. The CDR3 spans 15 residues. Germline V CDR1 and CDR2: SGHAT, FQDESV (reference sequence). The sample comes from a study of T cell changes during pregnancy in multiple sclerosis. Data came from immunoSEQ multiplex PCR; TCRdb stores just in-frame clones and leaves some out. The sample yields roughly 100,000 clones, more than 80% seen once. The sequence was collected from a female donor with multiple sclerosis, enrolled in a pregnancy study. J is TRBJ2-3 and V is TRBV11-1; 9 bases agree with TRBD1. This sample comprised peripheral blood, obtained before pregnancy. CDR3 region: CASSLGGTGSDTQYF. In DNA, the CDR3 is TGTGCCAGCAGCTTAGGGGGGACAGGGTCAGATACGCAGTATTTT.